This T cell receptor (beta chain) was retrieved from a study of blood T cell repertoires in COVID-19. Study-wide context: Collection of acute and convalescent COVID-19 samples took place in the United States, Italy and Spain. T cells, B-cell-depleted T cells, or PBMCs supplied cDNA or gDNA.

Original methodology: Estimation of nucleated cell counts was performed using reference gene primer amplification. Only in-frame clones appear in the TCRdb table, and some are missing; sequencing was by immunoSEQ multiplex PCR. That table is the source of V, J and clone size, and D and trimming were worked out from the DNA. The profile shows 300,000 to 400,000 clones, around 91% of them singletons. CDR3 length equals 14 residues. Germline V gene sequence: CDR1 SGHDT, CDR2 YYEEEE. Trimming removed 3 bases from V and 3 bases from J; junction bases left unmatched: 5. This rearrangement joins TRBV5-6 to TRBJ1-1, with 7 nucleotides matching TRBD1. This receptor was taken from a woman younger than 30 who had recovered from COVID-19. The sample consisted of peripheral blood. CDR3 sequence: CASSSPQGYTEAFF. The CDR3, as DNA: TGTGCCAGCAGCTCACCACAGGGGTACACTGAAGCTTTCTTT.